Below, 4 T cell receptor beta chains from the same sample are listed, as sequenced in a study of OX40 agonist ivuxolimab in advanced cancers. Using immunoSEQ multiplex PCR, the repertoire was profiled, and TCRdb retains in-frame clones only, with some absent. The table has about 62,000 clones, approximately 85% seen once. The material was CD4+ or CD8+ T cells sorted from blood, obtained in a trial of the OX40 agonist ivuxolimab. The receptors derive from an adult with an advanced solid tumor such as melanoma, head and neck, liver or kidney cancer.

The rearrangement uses TRBV7-8 and TRBJ2-2; 7 nucleotides align to TRBD2. The length of the CDR3 is 16 residues. J lost 0 bases, V lost 3 bases, and 4 bases had no gene match. CDR1 and CDR2 (germline): SGHVS, FQNEAQ. CDR3 in amino acids: CASSFSSGANTGELFF. Written as DNA, the CDR3 is TGTGCCAGCAGCTTCTCAAGCGGGGCGAACACCGGGGAGCTGTTTTTT. Filled out from reference TRBV7-8 and TRBJ2-2, the complete variable domain reads GAGVSQSPRYKVAKRGQDVALRCDPISGHVSLFWYQQALGQGPEFLTYFQNEAQLDKSGLPSDRFFAERPEGSVSTLKIQRTQQEDSAVYLCASSFSSGANTGELFFGEGSRLTVL.

This clone was observed a few times. The chain links TRBV28 to TRBJ1-1; 8 bases align to TRBD1. V trimming: 3 bases; J trimming: 6 bases; junction bases outside the gene matches: 15. Per germline, CDR1 MDHEN and CDR2 SYDVKM. This CDR3 spans 17 amino acids. The CDR3 spells CASSLKSDRASQAEAFF. CDR3 nucleotides: TGTGCCAGCAGTTTGAAGTCGGACAGGGCCTCTCAGGCTGAAGCTTTCTTT.

This chain uses TRBV28 with TRBJ2-1; perhaps TRBD1 as D (6 bases). Germline V gives CDR1 MDHEN, CDR2 SYDVKM. There are 15 residues in the CDR3. V shed 2 bases and J shed 9 bases, with 17 bases lying between them. CDR3 DNA sequence: TGTGCCAGCAGTTTACTGACAGGTTCCCTCCGTGAGCAGTTCTTC. Translating it yields CASSLLTGSLREQFF.

V usage is TRBV7-6 and J usage is TRBJ1-1, with D unclear. This CDR3 region has 14 residues. With 2 bases removed from V and 5 bases from J, the gap between germline ends came to 12 bases. Germline assignment: CDR1 SGHVS and CDR2 FNYEAQ. The CDR3 DNA follows: TGTGCCAGCAGCTTAACGCCAACGGGGACTGAAGCTTTCTTT. Its protein product is CASSLTPTGTEAFF.